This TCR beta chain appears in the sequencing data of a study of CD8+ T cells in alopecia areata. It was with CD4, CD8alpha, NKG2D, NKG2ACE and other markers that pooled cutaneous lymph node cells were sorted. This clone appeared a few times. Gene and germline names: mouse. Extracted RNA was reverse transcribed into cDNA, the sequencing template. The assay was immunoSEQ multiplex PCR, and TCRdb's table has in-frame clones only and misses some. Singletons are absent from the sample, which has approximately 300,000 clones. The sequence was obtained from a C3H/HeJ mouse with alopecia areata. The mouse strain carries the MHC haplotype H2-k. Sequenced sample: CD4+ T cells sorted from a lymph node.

CDR3 amino acids: CTCSAPQGGAETLYF. The CDR3 bases that were read are TGCACCTGCAGTGCCCCCCAGGGGGGTGCAGAA. The V gene is TRBV1, the J gene TRBJ2-3; TRBD1 agrees at 7 bases. The CDR3 end lies 4 residues beyond the end of the read and is filled in from the germline J gene. Germline CDR1 NSQYPW, CDR2 LRSPGD (reference sequence). The ends lost 3 bases at V and 1 base at J; junction bases unmatched: 4. The CDR3 has 15 residues.